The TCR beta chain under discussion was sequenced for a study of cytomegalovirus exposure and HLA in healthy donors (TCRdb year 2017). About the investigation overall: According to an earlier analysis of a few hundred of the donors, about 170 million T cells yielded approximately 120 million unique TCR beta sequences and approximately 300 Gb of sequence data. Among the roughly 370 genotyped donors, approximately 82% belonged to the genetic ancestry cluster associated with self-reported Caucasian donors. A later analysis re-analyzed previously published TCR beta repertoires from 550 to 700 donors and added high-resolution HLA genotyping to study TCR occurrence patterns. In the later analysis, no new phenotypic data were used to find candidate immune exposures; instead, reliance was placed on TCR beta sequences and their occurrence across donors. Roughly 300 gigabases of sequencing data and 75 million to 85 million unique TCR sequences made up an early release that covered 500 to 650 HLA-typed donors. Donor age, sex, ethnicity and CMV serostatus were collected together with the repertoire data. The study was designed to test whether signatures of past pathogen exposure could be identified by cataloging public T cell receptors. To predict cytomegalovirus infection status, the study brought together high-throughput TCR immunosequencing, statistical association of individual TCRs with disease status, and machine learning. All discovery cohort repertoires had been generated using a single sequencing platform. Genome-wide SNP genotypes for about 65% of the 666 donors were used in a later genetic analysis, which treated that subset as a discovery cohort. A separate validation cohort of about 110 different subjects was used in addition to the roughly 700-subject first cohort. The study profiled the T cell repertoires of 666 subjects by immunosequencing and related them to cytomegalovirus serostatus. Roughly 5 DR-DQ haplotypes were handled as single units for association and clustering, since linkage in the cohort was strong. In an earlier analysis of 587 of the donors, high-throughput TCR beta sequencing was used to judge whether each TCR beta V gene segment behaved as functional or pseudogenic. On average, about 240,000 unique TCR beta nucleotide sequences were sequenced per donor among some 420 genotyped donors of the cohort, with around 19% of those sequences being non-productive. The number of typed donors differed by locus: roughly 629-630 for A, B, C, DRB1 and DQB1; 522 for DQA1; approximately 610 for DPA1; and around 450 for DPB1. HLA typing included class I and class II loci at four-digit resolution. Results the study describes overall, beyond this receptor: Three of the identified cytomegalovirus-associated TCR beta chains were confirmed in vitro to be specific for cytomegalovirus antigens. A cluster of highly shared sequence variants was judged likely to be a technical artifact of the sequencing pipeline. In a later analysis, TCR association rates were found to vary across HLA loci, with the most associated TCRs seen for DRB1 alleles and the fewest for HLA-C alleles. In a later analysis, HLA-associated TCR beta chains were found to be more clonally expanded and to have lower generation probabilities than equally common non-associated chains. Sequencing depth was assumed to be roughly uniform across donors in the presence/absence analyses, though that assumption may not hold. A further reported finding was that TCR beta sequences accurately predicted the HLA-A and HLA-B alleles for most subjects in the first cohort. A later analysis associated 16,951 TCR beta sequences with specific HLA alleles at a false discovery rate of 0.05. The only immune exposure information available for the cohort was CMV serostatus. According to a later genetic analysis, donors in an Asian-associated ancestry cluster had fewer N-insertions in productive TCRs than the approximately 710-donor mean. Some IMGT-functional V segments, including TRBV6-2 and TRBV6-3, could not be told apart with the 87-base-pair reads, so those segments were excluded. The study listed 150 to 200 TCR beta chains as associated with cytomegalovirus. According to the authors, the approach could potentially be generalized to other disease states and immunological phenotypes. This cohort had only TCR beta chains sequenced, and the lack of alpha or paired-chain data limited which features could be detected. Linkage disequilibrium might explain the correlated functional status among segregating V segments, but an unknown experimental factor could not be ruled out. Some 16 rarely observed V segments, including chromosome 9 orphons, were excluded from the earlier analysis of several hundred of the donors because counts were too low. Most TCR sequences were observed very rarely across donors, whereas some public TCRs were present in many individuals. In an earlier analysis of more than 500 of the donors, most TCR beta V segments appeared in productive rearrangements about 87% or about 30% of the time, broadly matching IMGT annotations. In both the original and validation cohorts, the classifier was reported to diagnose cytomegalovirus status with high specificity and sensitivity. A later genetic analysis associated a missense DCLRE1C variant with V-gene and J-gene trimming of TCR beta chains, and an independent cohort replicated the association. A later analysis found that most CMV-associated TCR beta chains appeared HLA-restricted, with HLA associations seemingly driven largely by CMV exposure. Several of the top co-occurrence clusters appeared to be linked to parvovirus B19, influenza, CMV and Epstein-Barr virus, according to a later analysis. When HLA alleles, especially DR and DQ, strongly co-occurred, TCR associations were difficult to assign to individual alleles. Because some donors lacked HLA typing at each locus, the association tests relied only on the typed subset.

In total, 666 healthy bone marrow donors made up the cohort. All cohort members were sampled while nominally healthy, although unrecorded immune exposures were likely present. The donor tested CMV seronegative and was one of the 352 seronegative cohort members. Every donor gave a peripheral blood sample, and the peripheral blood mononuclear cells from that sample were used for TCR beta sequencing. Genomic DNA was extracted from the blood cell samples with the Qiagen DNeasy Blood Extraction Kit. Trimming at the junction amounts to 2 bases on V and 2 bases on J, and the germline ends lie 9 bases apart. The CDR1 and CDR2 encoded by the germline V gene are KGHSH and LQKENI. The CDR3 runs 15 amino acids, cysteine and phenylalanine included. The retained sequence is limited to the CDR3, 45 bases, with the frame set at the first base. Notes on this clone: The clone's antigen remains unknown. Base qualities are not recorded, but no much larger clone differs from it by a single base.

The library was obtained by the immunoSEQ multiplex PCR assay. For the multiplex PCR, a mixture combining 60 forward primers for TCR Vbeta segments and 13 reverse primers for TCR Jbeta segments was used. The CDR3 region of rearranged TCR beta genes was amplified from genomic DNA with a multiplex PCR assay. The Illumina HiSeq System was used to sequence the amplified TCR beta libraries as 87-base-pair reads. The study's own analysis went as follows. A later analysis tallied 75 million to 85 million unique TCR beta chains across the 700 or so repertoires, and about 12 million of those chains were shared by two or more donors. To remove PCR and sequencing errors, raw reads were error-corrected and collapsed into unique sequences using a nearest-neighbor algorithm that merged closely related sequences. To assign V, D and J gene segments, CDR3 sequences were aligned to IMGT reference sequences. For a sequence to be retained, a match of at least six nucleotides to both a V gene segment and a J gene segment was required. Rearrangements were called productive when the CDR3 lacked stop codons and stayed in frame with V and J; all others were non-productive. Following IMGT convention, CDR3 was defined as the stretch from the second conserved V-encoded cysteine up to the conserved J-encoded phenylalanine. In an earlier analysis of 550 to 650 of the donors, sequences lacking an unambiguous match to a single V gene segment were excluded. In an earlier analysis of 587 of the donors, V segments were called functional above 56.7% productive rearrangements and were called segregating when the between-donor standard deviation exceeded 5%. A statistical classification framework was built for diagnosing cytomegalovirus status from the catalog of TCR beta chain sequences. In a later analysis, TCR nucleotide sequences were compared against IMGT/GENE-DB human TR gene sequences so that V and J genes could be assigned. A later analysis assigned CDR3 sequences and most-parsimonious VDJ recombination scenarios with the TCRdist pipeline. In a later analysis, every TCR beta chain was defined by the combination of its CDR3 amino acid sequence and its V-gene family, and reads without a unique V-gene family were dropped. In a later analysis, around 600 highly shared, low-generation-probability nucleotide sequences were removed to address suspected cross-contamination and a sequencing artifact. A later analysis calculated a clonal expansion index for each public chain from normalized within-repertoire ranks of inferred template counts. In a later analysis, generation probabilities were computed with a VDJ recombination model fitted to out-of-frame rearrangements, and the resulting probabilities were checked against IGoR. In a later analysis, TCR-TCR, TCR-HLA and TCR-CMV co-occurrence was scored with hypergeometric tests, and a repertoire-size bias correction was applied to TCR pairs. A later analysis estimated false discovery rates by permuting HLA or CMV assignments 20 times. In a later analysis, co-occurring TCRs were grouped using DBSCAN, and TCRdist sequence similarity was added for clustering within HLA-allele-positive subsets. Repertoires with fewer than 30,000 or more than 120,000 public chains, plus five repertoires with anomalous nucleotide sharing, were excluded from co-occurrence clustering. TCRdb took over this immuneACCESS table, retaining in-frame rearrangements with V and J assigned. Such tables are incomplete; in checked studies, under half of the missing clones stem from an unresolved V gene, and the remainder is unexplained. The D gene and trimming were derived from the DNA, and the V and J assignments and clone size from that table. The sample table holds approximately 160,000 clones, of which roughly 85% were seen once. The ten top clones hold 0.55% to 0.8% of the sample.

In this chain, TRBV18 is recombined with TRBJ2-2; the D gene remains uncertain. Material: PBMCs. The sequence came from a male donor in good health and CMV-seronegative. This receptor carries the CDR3 CASSPGPVNTGELFF. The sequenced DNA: TGTGCCAGCTCACCAGGGCCGGTCAACACCGGGGAGCTGTTTTTT.